The clone carrying this T cell receptor (beta chain) has a count of ten or more. Its antigen is not known. This entry comes from a study of identical twins. TCRdb recomputed calls from the 5' RACE reads with MiXCR, one row per CDR3 protein. The table shows about 690,000 distinct CDR3 sequences, with approximately 6% occurring only once. The CDR3 has 17 residues. The germline V gene encodes CDR1 MNHEY and CDR2 SMNVEV (reference sequence). J lost 9 bases, V lost 7 bases, and 12 bases had no gene match. Study-level points and caveats: Modelling approaches yielded underestimates of out-of-frame TCR alpha sharing between monozygotic twins. Reduced insertions were recorded for abundant cord blood beta clonotypes, with no such pattern in memory repertoires. Conclusions relied on cross-sectional statistical analysis, not following the same donors.

This rearrangement joins TRBV27 to TRBJ2-1; 16 bases align to TRBD2. The receptor was isolated from a man between 18 and 35 years old in good health. Sequenced sample: naive T cells sorted from blood. The CDR3 sequence: CASNSPGLAGGFGEQFF. CDR3 nucleotides: TGTGCCAGCAATTCACCGGGACTAGCGGGAGGGTTTGGTGAGCAGTTCTTC.